The clone carrying this TCR beta chain was counted a few times. These data belong to a study of T cell changes during pregnancy in multiple sclerosis. The data were produced by immunoSEQ multiplex PCR, yet TCRdb's version contains in-frame clones alone and is incomplete. The sample includes around 34,000 clones, less than 95% of them seen just once. The specimen was CD8+ T cells from peripheral blood mononuclear cells, collected in the first trimester of pregnancy. This receptor was identified in a female donor with multiple sclerosis, enrolled in a pregnancy study.

In DNA form, the CDR3 reads TGTGCCAGCAGTTACGGGGTAAACACCGGGGAGCTGTTTTTT. Translating it yields CASSYGVNTGELFF. J is TRBJ2-2 and V is TRBV27, with a tentative D call TRBD2 (5 bases). The V and J ends lost 4 bases and 2 bases respectively, with 8 bases between them. Germline V lookup: CDR1 MNHEY, CDR2 SMNVEV (reference sequence). The CDR3 sequence is 14 residues long.